The 23 T cell receptor beta chains presented below share a single source sample, sequenced in a study of T cells in Graves' hyperthyroidism and ophthalmopathy. The TCR beta CDR3 regions underwent amplification using RNA transcripts as the source. HTBI primers were employed in a first-round RT-PCR of the TCR CDR3. TCRdb itself ran the multiplex PCR reads through MiXCR, one entry per CDR3 protein. The sample has hundreds of thousands of distinct CDR3 sequences, roughly 14% seen once. The sequenced material came from blood. Receptors were obtained from a woman between 40 and 55 years old with Graves' ophthalmopathy.

This clonotype came up a few times. CDR3 bases: TGCAGCGTCGCCGGGACTAGCGGGAGCTCTTACCTCGGCGAGCAGTACTTC. Protein: CSVAGTSGSSYLGEQYF. The rearrangement links TRBV29-1 to TRBJ2-7, with 14 bases identical to TRBD2. Germline V CDR1 and CDR2: SQVTM, ANQGSEA. The length of the CDR3 is 17 residues. V lost 6 bases, J lost 6 bases, and 16 bases stayed unmatched.

There are many counts of this clonotype. This chain links TRBV6-1 with TRBJ2-7, with D possibly being TRBD1 (6 bases). The germline V gene encodes CDR1 MNHNS and CDR2 SASEGT. There are 14 residues in the CDR3. Trimming removed 2 bases from V and 3 bases from J, with 11 bases in between. The CDR3 coding sequence is TGTGCCAGCAGTGAAAGGGACATGGGCTACGAGCAGTACTTC. It specifies CASSERDMGYEQYF.

Only a few counts were recorded for this clonotype. This sequence joins TRBV15 and TRBJ1-1; D unresolved. The CDR3 runs to 14 residues. The V and J ends lost 0 bases and 6 bases respectively, with 11 bases between them. Germline CDR1 is LNHNV and CDR2 is YYDKDF (reference sequence). The CDR3 region has the DNA TGTGCCACCAGCAGAGATAAGGGAATCTCTGAAGCTTTCTTT. As protein: CATSRDKGISEAFF.

This clonotype showed up many times. The chain joins TRBV28 to TRBJ2-7; maybe TRBD1 (6 bases). V was trimmed by 11 bases and J by 3 bases, leaving 17 bases between them. CDR1 is MDHEN and CDR2 is SYDVKM in the germline V gene. This CDR3 region has 13 residues. For the CDR3, the DNA is TGTGCCTGTACAGGGAGAAACGTCTACGAGCAGTACTTC. This encodes CACTGRNVYEQYF.

This clonotype was recorded many times. The V and J genes are TRBV25-1 and TRBJ2-7; D is undetermined. CDR3 length: 14 amino acids. Germline CDR1 and CDR2: MGHDK and SYGVNS. Between the trimmed V and J ends, which lost 5 bases and 3 bases, there was a span of 14 bases. CDR3 region: CASSIRGGHYEQYF. The DNA of the CDR3 is TGTGCCAGCAGTATCAGAGGTGGGCACTACGAGCAGTACTTC.

This clonotype came up a few times. V gene TRBV28 combines with J gene TRBJ2-7; 9 nucleotides agree with TRBD1. J was trimmed by 3 bases and V by 5 bases; bases with no gene match: 5. This CDR3 contains 14 residues. Germline loops: CDR1 MDHEN, CDR2 SYDVKM. The CDR3 is CASSLRDRDYEQYF. In nucleotides, the CDR3 is TGTGCCAGCAGTCTCCGGGACAGGGACTACGAGCAGTACTTC.

This clonotype was detected ten times or more. The chain is built from TRBV10-3 and TRBJ2-7; D call uncertain. Germline V gene lookup returns CDR1 ENHRY and CDR2 SYGVKD. V was cut by 2 bases and J by 2 bases, with 7 bases left in between. The CDR3 has 13 amino acids. The CDR3 spells CAISERNPYEQYF. Here the CDR3 DNA reads TGTGCCATCAGTGAGAGGAACCCCTACGAGCAGTACTTC.

This clonotype showed up many times. One junction end does not reproduce the germline sequence, and a read error may be involved. In DNA form, the CDR3 reads TGCGCCAGCAGTCAAGGCGCGGCCACCTACTACTACGAGCAGTACTTC. Its translation is CASSQGAATYYYEQYF. The chain combines TRBV4-1 with TRBJ2-7; the D is unclear. Germline-derived CDR1 and CDR2 are MGHRA and YSYEKL. The CDR3 runs to 16 residues.

This clonotype was seen only once. The rearrangement uses TRBV6-5 and TRBJ2-5, with 10 positions matching TRBD2. Germline CDR1 and CDR2: MNHEY and SVGAGI. The ends lost 0 bases at V and 0 bases at J; junction bases unmatched: 1. This CDR3 region has 16 residues. The CDR3 DNA sequence: TGTGCCAGCAGTTACTCGGGACTAGCGCACCAAGAGACCCAGTACTTC. As protein: CASSYSGLAHQETQYF.

This rearrangement joins TRBV6-2 or TRBV6-3 to TRBJ1-5; D gene ambiguous. Germline V gene lookup returns CDR1 MNHEY and CDR2 SVGEGT. V lost 2 bases and J lost 4, with 12 bases in between. The length of the CDR3 is 15 residues. The CDR3 region is CASSYEALLNQPQHF. DNA of the CDR3: TGTGCCAGCAGTTACGAGGCCTTACTTAATCAGCCCCAGCATTTT.

In its sample, this clonotype was seen many times. CDR3 nucleotide sequence: TGTGCCACCAGCAGGGGTACAGGGAAGAACACTGAAGCTTTCTTT. Protein: CATSRGTGKNTEAFF. J is TRBJ1-1 and V is TRBV15, with TRBD1 as a possible D gene (6 bases). Germline loops: CDR1 LNHNV, CDR2 YYDKDF (reference sequence). The V end lost 3 bases, the J end lost 1 base, and 12 bases lay between the germline ends. This CDR3 region has 15 residues.

This clonotype was counted at least ten times. This chain uses TRBV6-5 with TRBJ1-1; TRBD1 might be the D (5 bases). Trimming shortened V by 0 bases and J by 1 base, and 15 bases separated the two germline ends. Germline V gene sequence: CDR1 MNHEY, CDR2 SVGAGI. CDR3 length: 17 residues. In DNA, the CDR3 is TGTGCCAGCAGTTACTCGACCGGGTGGGGGGGGAACACTGAAGCTTTCTTT. This codes for CASSYSTGWGGNTEAFF.

This clonotype was seen repeatedly, ten times or more. This rearrangement joins TRBV6-4 to TRBJ2-3, with a tentative D call TRBD2 (6 bases). Trimming shortened V by 7 bases and J by 7 bases, and 24 bases separated the two germline ends. Looked up from germline, CDR1 is MRHNA and CDR2 is SNTAGT. The CDR3 loop spans 16 amino acids. CDR3 nucleotide sequence: TGTGCCAGCAATCGGGCCACGCTCGGGGGAATCAATACGCAGTATTTT. Its translation: CASNRATLGGINTQYF.

This clonotype was seen repeatedly, ten times or more. The CDR3 bases are TGCAGTGCTAGGAGCGTCTCCTACGAGCAGTACTTC. As protein: CSARSVSYEQYF. The chain is built from TRBV20-1 and TRBJ2-7; D unclear. With 3 bases removed from V and 0 bases from J, the gap between germline ends came to 6 bases. The CDR3 is 12 residues long. Germline CDR1 reads DFQATT; CDR2 reads SNEGSKA (reference sequence).

This clonotype was seen repeatedly, ten times or more. This chain connects TRBV6-5 to TRBJ2-7; D gene uncertain. Germline CDR1 reads MNHEY; CDR2 reads SVGAGI. The CDR3 covers 15 residues. The ends were cut back, 0 bases at V and 0 bases at J, with 9 bases in the middle. The CDR3 sequence: CASSYSTTSSYEQYF. Written as DNA, the CDR3 is TGTGCCAGCAGTTACTCGACCACAAGCTCCTACGAGCAGTACTTC.

This clonotype was observed a few times. This chain joins TRBV18 and TRBJ1-2; 8 nucleotides align to TRBD1. Per germline, CDR1 KGHSH and CDR2 LQKENI. The V segment lost 3 bases and the J segment 6 bases; nucleotides outside the gene matches: 6. This CDR3 region has 14 residues. CDR3 in amino acids: CASSPGRGLNGYTF. The DNA for the CDR3 is TGTGCCAGCTCACCGGGCAGGGGGCTAAATGGCTACACCTTC.

V gene TRBV30 combines with J gene TRBJ2-7; D not certain. The CDR3 extends over 11 amino acids. The germline V and J ends were trimmed by 5 bases and 3 bases, with 8 bases remaining between them. The germline V gene has CDR1 GTSNPN and CDR2 SVGIG (reference sequence). The CDR3 nucleotides are TGTGCCTGGCGACGGTTCTACGAGCAGTACTTC. Amino acids: CAWRRFYEQYF.

This clonotype was observed many times. The chain combines TRBV4-1 with TRBJ2-7, with 12 bases that match TRBD1. Germline V lookup: CDR1 MGHRA, CDR2 YSYEKL. Trimming cost V 1 base and J 2 bases; bases outside gene matches: 3. The length of the CDR3 is 16 residues. The CDR3 DNA reads TGCGCCAGCAGCCAAGCGGGGACAGGGGGCGCCTACGAGCAGTACTTC. The encoded protein is CASSQAGTGGAYEQYF.

Worth noting for this clonotype: One end of the junction is discordant with germline, which a read error may explain. The rearrangement uses TRBV19 and TRBJ1-3; 7 nucleotides match TRBD1. Germline CDR1 is LNHDA and CDR2 is SQIVND (reference sequence). CDR3 length equals 15 residues. The DNA of the CDR3 is TGTGTCAGTATTTTTACCGACAGGGCTGGAAACACCATATATTTT. It is translated as CVSIFTDRAGNTIYF.

This clonotype has at least ten counts. The gene calls are TRBV28 and TRBJ2-5; 8 bases align to TRBD1. V dropped 5 bases and J dropped 5; count of bases not matched to a gene: 10. CDR1 is MDHEN, CDR2 SYDVKM, per germline. The CDR3 is 15 residues long. CDR3: CASSRQGSSSETQYF. CDR3 bases: TGTGCCAGCAGTAGACAGGGGTCTAGTTCCGAGACCCAGTACTTC.

This sequence joins TRBV12-3 or TRBV12-4 and TRBJ1-2, with TRBD1 identical over 7 bases. The junction had 7 bases not matched to a gene; V was cut back by 5 bases and J by 4 bases. This CDR3 is built from 14 residues. The CDR3 DNA follows: TGTGCCAGCAGTCGCGAGGGACAGACCTATGGCTACACCTTC. It specifies CASSREGQTYGYTF.

In its sample, this clonotype was seen many times. The chain combines TRBV7-2 with TRBJ2-5; TRBD1 aligns across 7 bases. V shed 6 bases and J 0 bases; nucleotides not matched to a gene: 7. Germline CDR1 reads SGHTA; CDR2 reads FQGNSA. The length of the CDR3 is 15 residues. The CDR3 reads CASRRRQGYQETQYF. In nucleotides, the CDR3 is TGTGCCAGCAGACGGAGACAGGGTTACCAAGAGACCCAGTACTTC.

This clonotype was recorded a few times. V and J are TRBV28 and TRBJ1-6; 9 bases are shared with TRBD1. The V gene end was trimmed by 3 bases and the J gene end by 10 bases; junction bases not matched to a gene: 7. The CDR3 has 15 residues. Per germline, CDR1 MDHEN and CDR2 SYDVKM. DNA for the CDR3: TGTGCCAGCAGTTTTTGGGGACAGGGATCGTCACCCCTCCACTTT. Protein sequence: CASSFWGQGSSPLHF.